Described below is a single T cell receptor beta chain sequence and its context. Germline CDR1 SNHLY, CDR2 FYNNEI. The V gene lost 3 bases and the J gene lost 8 bases, with 13 bases spanning the gap. This CDR3 is 14 amino acids long. The data were obtained in a study of blood T cell repertoires in COVID-19. Study context: Both acute and convalescent COVID-19 samples were obtained from the United States, Italy and Spain. PBMCs, B-cell-depleted T cells, or T cells were the source of the cDNA or gDNA that made up the material.

Under the authors' procedure: Reference gene primer amplification gave estimated nucleated cell counts. Profiled with immunoSEQ multiplex PCR; TCRdb holds only in-frame clones, not every one. V, J and clone size reflect that table, while D and trimming were determined from the DNA. The table has tens of thousands of clones, 90% seen once; the top ten hold more than 0.4%. Seattle cases were enrolled at active infection and followed longitudinally. This chain uses TRBV2 with TRBJ1-4; D is possibly TRBD1 (5 bases). The TCR originated in a man aged 50-60 years with COVID-19, enrolled during active disease. The material sequenced was peripheral blood. The chain's CDR3 is CASSDADSAEKLFF. The CDR3 DNA is TGTGCCAGCAGTGATGCAGACAGTGCAGAAAAACTGTTTTTT. Supplemented by reference TRBV2 and TRBJ1-4, the full variable domain reads EPEVTQTPSHQVTQMGQEVILRCVPISNHLYFYWYRQILGQKVEFLVSFYNNEISEKSEIFDDQFSVERPDGSNFTLKIRSTKLEDSAMYFCASSDADSAEKLFFGSGTQLSVL.